The clone carrying this T cell receptor (beta chain) was picked up many times. Its antigen remains unknown. The source of the sample is a study of T cells after yellow fever vaccination. Overall study findings and caveats: A limited proportion of clonotypes was detected within both the CD4 and CD8 compartments. Among primary-vaccination clones, most reappeared after the booster, at around 97% for CD4 and around 90% for CD8. Researchers report a weaker secondary response that nonetheless peaked faster, day 5 versus 15.

The study made its TCR cDNA through 5'RACE template switching. That step introduced a universal primer site along with UMIs. A single record per CDR3 protein comes from TCRdb applying MiXCR to the 5' RACE reads. The data contain 320,000 or so distinct CDR3 sequences, around 8.1% of them singletons. The CDR3 loop spans 14 amino acids. Between the trimmed V and J ends, which lost 4 bases and 7 bases, there was a span of 14 bases. Per germline, CDR1 MNHEY and CDR2 SVGAGI. V usage is TRBV6-5 and J usage is TRBJ1-5; no clear D. The specimen comprised PBMCs, sampled about 41 days after the first yellow fever vaccination. The clonotype comes from a man aged 18 to 35 who received the YFV17D yellow fever vaccine. The CDR3 nucleotides read TGTGCCAGCAGTTCCCGTCCGGACGGGCAGCCCCAGCATTTT. Translated, it gives CASSSRPDGQPQHF.